The 31 T cell receptor beta chains presented below share a single source sample, sequenced in a study of radiotherapy plus CTLA-4 blockade in lung cancer. Using immunoSEQ multiplex PCR, the repertoire was profiled, and TCRdb retains in-frame clones only, with some absent. The table includes around 53,000 clones, about 86% detected once. The specimen comprised peripheral blood, sampled from a patient treated with radiotherapy plus ipilimumab. The receptors were gathered from a human donor with non-small cell lung cancer that progressed on radiotherapy plus ipilimumab. Some clones in this sample may be carry-over from other donors' samples.

V gene TRBV5-3 combines with J gene TRBJ2-2, with a possible D match to TRBD2 (6 bases). TRBV5-3 is flagged as an ORF with uncertain function. V gave up 2 bases and J gave up 7 bases, with 18 bases separating them. The CDR3 spans 16 residues. The CDR3 region is CARSLGERGTNGELFF. In nucleotides, the CDR3 is TGTGCCAGAAGCTTAGGGGAGCGCGGGACGAACGGGGAGCTGTTTTTT.

The chain employs TRBV27 and TRBJ1-2; 7 bases map to TRBD1. After removal of 2 bases from V and 2 bases from J, the junction contained 2 bases not matched to a gene. Germline V gene data show CDR1 as MNHEY and CDR2 as SMNVEV (reference sequence). This CDR3 region has 14 residues. The CDR3 loop reads CASSLRGPNYGYTF. In DNA, the CDR3 is TGTGCCAGCAGTTTAAGGGGGCCCAACTATGGCTACACCTTC.

This chain joins TRBV7-2 and TRBJ2-3, with 11 bases lining up with TRBD2. Germline CDR1 reads SGHTA; CDR2 reads FQGNSA. This CDR3 has 17 amino acids. Trimming at V came to 1 base and at J to 6 bases, leaving 9 bases not matched to a gene. CDR3 sequence reads: CASSLGRLAGKTDTQYF. The CDR3 DNA is TGTGCCAGCAGCTTAGGCCGACTAGCGGGGAAAACCGATACGCAGTATTTT. Looking up the rest from reference TRBV7-2 and TRBJ2-3 gives the full variable domain: GAGVSQSPSNKVTEKGKDVELRCDPISGHTALYWYRQSLGQGLEFLIYFQGNSAPDKSGLPSDRFSAERTGGSVSTLTIQRTQQEDSAVYLCASSLGRLAGKTDTQYFGPGTRLTVL.

This sequence joins TRBV5-8 and TRBJ1-1; possible D gene TRBD1, 6 bases. The CDR3 loop spans 15 amino acids. Germline loops: CDR1 SGHTS, CDR2 YDEGEE. V gave up 2 bases and J gave up 0 bases, with 11 bases separating them. This CDR3 reads CASSFEKGVNTEAFF. The CDR3 DNA sequence: TGTGCCAGCAGCTTTGAGAAGGGGGTGAACACTGAAGCTTTCTTT. Full variable domain (missing parts from reference TRBV5-8 and TRBJ1-1): EAGVTQSPTHLIKTRGQQATLRCSPISGHTSVYWYQQALGLGLQFLLWYDEGEERNRGNFPPRFSGRQFPNYSSELNVNALELEDSALYLCASSFEKGVNTEAFFGQGTRLTVV.

The CDR3 nucleotides read TGTGCCAGCAGCTACGCCAGGGACAGGACCTACGAGCAGTACTTC. Translating gives CASSYARDRTYEQYF. This chain links TRBV7-3 with TRBJ2-7; 8 nucleotides agree with TRBD1. Germline CDR1 and CDR2: SGHTA and FQGTGA. V was clipped by 4 bases and J by 2 bases; unmatched bases: 7. The CDR3 spans 15 residues.

This sequence joins TRBV2 and TRBJ1-5; the match to TRBD1 covers 7 bases. The length of the CDR3 is 14 residues. Trimming cost V 3 bases and J 3 bases; bases outside gene matches: 2. Germline values: CDR1 SNHLY, CDR2 FYNNEI. The CDR3 DNA reads as TGTGCCAGCAGTGAGGGGACAGACAATCAGCCCCAGCATTTT. Protein: CASSEGTDNQPQHF.

The J gene is TRBJ2-1, the V gene TRBV19; D might be TRBD2 (5 bases). The V and J ends lost 2 bases and 9 bases respectively, with 17 bases between them. Germline CDR1 is LNHDA and CDR2 is SQIVND (reference sequence). This CDR3 region has 15 residues. CDR3 nucleotides: TGTGCCAGTAGTATAACGGCTAGCTCCCGGAGTGAGCAGTTCTTC. The encoded protein is CASSITASSRSEQFF.

The V call is TRBV13, the J call TRBJ2-5; 14 bases are a match to TRBD2. V lost 5 bases, J lost 4 bases, and 9 bases stayed unmatched. CDR3 length: 17 residues. Germline CDR1 is PRHDT and CDR2 is FYEKMQ (reference sequence). CDR3 loop: CASSDGTSGRGGETQYF. In nucleotides, the CDR3 is TGTGCCAGCAGCGACGGGACTAGCGGGAGAGGGGGAGAGACCCAGTACTTC.

The gene calls are TRBV27 and TRBJ1-6, with 9 bases that match TRBD1. V dropped 6 bases and J dropped 7; count of bases not matched to a gene: 4. The germline CDR1 and CDR2 sequences are MNHEY and SMNVEV (reference sequence). This CDR3 has 14 residues. The chain's CDR3 is CASRLDRGNSPLHF. The CDR3 bases are TGTGCCAGCAGATTAGACAGGGGGAATTCACCCCTCCACTTT.

The chain joins TRBV19 to TRBJ1-1; maybe TRBD1 (5 bases). V lost 6 bases and J lost 6, with 14 bases in between. CDR1 and CDR2 from the germline V gene are LNHDA and SQIVND (reference sequence). The CDR3 has 13 amino acids. The CDR3 DNA reads TGTGCCAGTAGAGAGCAGGGCCTCGCTGAAGCTTTCTTT. Amino acids: CASREQGLAEAFF.

The table lists this clone with a count of one. The chain links TRBV11-2 to TRBJ2-3, with 9 nucleotides matching TRBD2. V was clipped by 7 bases and J by 1 base; unmatched bases: 15. There are 18 residues in the CDR3. The V gene's germline CDR1 is SGHAT and CDR2 FQNNGV. The CDR3 reads CASTLLAASGIGTDTQYF. The DNA of the CDR3 is TGTGCCAGCACCCTCCTCGCCGCTAGCGGGATCGGCACAGATACGCAGTATTTT.

The V and J genes are TRBV30 and TRBJ1-1, with 7 bases matching TRBD1. Trimming at V came to 3 bases and at J to 5 bases, leaving 15 bases not matched to a gene. This CDR3 is built from 16 residues. Germline V gene sequence: CDR1 GTSNPN, CDR2 SVGIG (reference sequence). This chain's CDR3 is CAWSRPLEGARTEAFF. In DNA, the CDR3 is TGTGCCTGGAGCCGACCCCTTGAGGGGGCGCGGACTGAAGCTTTCTTT.

V gene TRBV7-8 combines with J gene TRBJ1-2; D unresolved. The germline V and J ends were trimmed by 5 bases and 6 bases, with 13 bases remaining between them. The CDR3 is 13 residues long. Germline V gene lookup returns CDR1 SGHVS and CDR2 FQNEAQ. This CDR3 reads CASSQGTEDGYTF. The CDR3, as DNA: TGTGCCAGCAGCCAAGGAACCGAGGATGGCTACACCTTC.

The chain links TRBV7-6 to TRBJ2-2; D is possibly TRBD1 (5 bases). The CDR3 length is 13 residues. Per the germline V gene, CDR1 is SGHVS and CDR2 is FNYEAQ. V shed 2 bases and J shed 7 bases, with 8 bases lying between them. CDR3 sequence: CASSLRQGGELFF. CDR3 DNA sequence: TGTGCCAGCAGCTTAAGGCAGGGCGGGGAGCTGTTTTTT.

The chain carries TRBV27 and TRBJ1-2; TRBD1 is a possible D gene (6 bases). V shed 5 bases and J shed 5 bases, with 12 bases lying between them. This CDR3 contains 13 residues. Germline V CDR1 and CDR2: MNHEY, SMNVEV (reference sequence). DNA for the CDR3: TGTGCCAGCAGTCGAAGGGGGTTTTATGGCTACACCTTC. Its translation is CASSRRGFYGYTF.

To note about this clone: This likely comes from a read error, as the CDR3 has no conserved phenylalanine or tryptophan at its end. No DNA is shown, since the ends of the CDR3 on it are uncertain; the CDR3 is the one TCRdb lists. The CDR3 region is CSVSSLGLAGAPV. V is TRBV29-1 and J is TRBJ2-3; TRBD2 reflects the table's D call only, with no check against the DNA. CDR1 and CDR2 (germline): SQVTM, ANQGSEA. 13 amino acids form the CDR3, both terminal residues included.

The rearrangement links TRBV5-5 to TRBJ1-5; D is undetermined. The ends were cut back, 2 bases at V and 3 bases at J, with 12 bases in the middle. This CDR3 is built from 15 residues. Germline V gene lookup returns CDR1 SGHKS and CDR2 YYEKEE (reference sequence). The CDR3 nucleotides are TGTGCCAGCAGCTTTTATTATAGCCTCAATCAGCCCCAGCATTTT. Its protein product is CASSFYYSLNQPQHF.

The V and J genes are TRBV7-9 and TRBJ2-3; 7 bases fit TRBD1. J gave up 10 bases and V 4 bases, and 2 bases lay outside the gene matches. Per germline, CDR1 SEHNR and CDR2 FQNEAQ (reference sequence). This CDR3 spans 11 amino acids. CDR3 region: CASSSGTAQYF. In DNA, the CDR3 is TGTGCCAGCAGCTCCGGGACAGCGCAGTATTTT.

CDR3 sequence reads: CASSVLQKNTGELFF. CDR3 nucleotide sequence: TGTGCCAGCAGCGTTCTTCAGAAGAACACCGGGGAGCTGTTTTTT. The rearrangement uses TRBV9 and TRBJ2-2; no definite D call. Germline V gene data show CDR1 as SGDLS and CDR2 as YYNGEE. Trimming shortened V by 2 bases and J by 1 base, and 9 bases separated the two germline ends. The CDR3 covers 15 residues.

The chain joins TRBV14 to TRBJ2-1; D remains ambiguous. The ends were cut back, 3 bases at V and 8 bases at J, with 11 bases in the middle. CDR1 SGHDN and CDR2 FVKESK come from the germline V gene. The CDR3 runs 13 residues. The CDR3 loop reads CASSHPLGYEQFF. For the CDR3, the DNA is TGTGCCAGCAGCCACCCCCTAGGTTATGAGCAGTTCTTC.

This chain uses TRBV29-1 with TRBJ2-2; TRBD2 aligns across 8 bases. Germline CDR1 and CDR2: SQVTM and ANQGSEA. This CDR3 has 14 amino acids. With 5 bases clipped from V and 1 base from J, the junction kept 3 bases outside the gene matches. The CDR3 DNA follows: TGCAGCGTTTTCGGGACTAGGAACACCGGGGAGCTGTTTTTT. Residues: CSVFGTRNTGELFF.

The chain combines TRBV18 with TRBJ2-7, with 9 bases aligning to TRBD1. CDR3 length: 13 residues. Germline V lookup: CDR1 KGHSH, CDR2 LQKENI. J gave up 5 bases and V 6 bases, and 5 bases lay outside the gene matches. The CDR3 protein is CASSRQGVDEQYF. CDR3 in DNA: TGTGCCAGCTCTCGACAGGGGGTGGACGAGCAGTACTTC.

The V and J genes are TRBV19 and TRBJ1-1; 7 bases align to TRBD1. The CDR3 extends over 14 amino acids. The V segment lost 5 bases and the J segment 7 bases; nucleotides outside the gene matches: 10. The germline gives CDR1 LNHDA, CDR2 SQIVND (reference sequence). As DNA, the CDR3 is TGTGCCAGTAGTCCCCGGACAGGTCGGGGTGAAGCTTTCTTT. The encoded protein is CASSPRTGRGEAFF.

In this sample, this clone turned up once. This sequence joins TRBV7-3 and TRBJ1-2, with 9 bases aligning to TRBD1. From germline, CDR1 is SGHTA and CDR2 FQGTGA. CDR3 size: 13 residues. Losses at the gene ends were 3 bases for V and 7 bases for J; bases not matched to a gene: 3. This CDR3 reads CASSFGTGFGYTF. Here the CDR3 DNA reads TGTGCCAGCAGCTTTGGGACAGGGTTTGGCTACACCTTC.

The rearrangement links TRBV19 to TRBJ2-1; possibly TRBD1 for D (6 bases). V lost 3 bases to trimming and J lost 5 bases, with 14 bases between them. The CDR3 covers 15 residues. CDR1 LNHDA and CDR2 SQIVND come from the germline V gene (reference sequence). CDR3 bases: TGTGCCAGTAGTATTTCTCGAGACAGGAACAATGAGCAGTTCTTC. This codes for CASSISRDRNNEQFF.

V gene TRBV5-1 combines with J gene TRBJ2-7; a weak D match, TRBD1 (6 bases). The CDR3 contains 16 residues. Germline CDR1 reads SGHRS; CDR2 reads YFSETQ. V lost 1 base, J lost 2 bases, and 16 bases lay in between. DNA for the CDR3: TGCGCCAGCAGCTTGAATGGTGGGGACACTGCCTACGAGCAGTACTTC. Its translation: CASSLNGGDTAYEQYF.

This clone has a single count. This chain links TRBV27 with TRBJ2-1, with D unclear. The CDR3 runs 14 residues. Trimming removed 6 bases at V and 3 bases at J, with 12 bases between. The germline V gene encodes CDR1 MNHEY and CDR2 SMNVEV (reference sequence). CDR3 in DNA: TGTGCCAGCAGCTTAAGAGCCAACTACAATGAGCAGTTCTTC. Encoded protein: CASSLRANYNEQFF.

The genes are TRBV12-5 and TRBJ2-1; TRBD2 matches at 8 bases. CDR1 and CDR2 (germline): LGHNT, FRNRAP. The V and J ends lost 1 base and 0 bases, in that order; junction bases with no gene match: 8. This CDR3 spans 18 amino acids. The CDR3 region is CASGLAPGTRSSYNEQFF. Here the CDR3 DNA reads TGTGCTAGTGGTTTGGCACCCGGGACTAGGAGCTCCTACAATGAGCAGTTCTTC.

The chain employs TRBV5-1 and TRBJ2-5; the D gene is possibly TRBD1 (6 bases). This CDR3 contains 16 residues. Germline V gene lookup returns CDR1 SGHRS and CDR2 YFSETQ. The germline V and J ends were trimmed by 4 bases and 0 bases, with 16 bases remaining between them. Here the CDR3 DNA reads TGCGCCAGCAGCCCCGGGACAAACCACTACCAAGAGACCCAGTACTTC. Its protein product is CASSPGTNHYQETQYF.

V gene TRBV6-5 combines with J gene TRBJ2-1; 14 nucleotides align to TRBD2. The CDR3 totals 13 residues. CDR1 and CDR2 from the germline V gene are MNHEY and SVGAGI. Trimming took 5 bases from V and 10 from J; bases not matched to a gene: 1. The CDR3 DNA follows: TGTGCCAGCAGTCGGACTAGCGGGGGGGAGCAGTTCTTC. It is translated as CASSRTSGGEQFF.

The chain carries TRBV2 and TRBJ1-1; 9 positions match TRBD1. V trimming: 4 bases; J trimming: 6 bases; junction bases outside the gene matches: 0. This CDR3 is 12 amino acids long. From germline, CDR1 is SNHLY and CDR2 FYNNEI. In DNA form, the CDR3 reads TGTGCCAGCAGTGGGACAGGGGCTGAAGCTTTCTTT. This sequence encodes CASSGTGAEAFF.